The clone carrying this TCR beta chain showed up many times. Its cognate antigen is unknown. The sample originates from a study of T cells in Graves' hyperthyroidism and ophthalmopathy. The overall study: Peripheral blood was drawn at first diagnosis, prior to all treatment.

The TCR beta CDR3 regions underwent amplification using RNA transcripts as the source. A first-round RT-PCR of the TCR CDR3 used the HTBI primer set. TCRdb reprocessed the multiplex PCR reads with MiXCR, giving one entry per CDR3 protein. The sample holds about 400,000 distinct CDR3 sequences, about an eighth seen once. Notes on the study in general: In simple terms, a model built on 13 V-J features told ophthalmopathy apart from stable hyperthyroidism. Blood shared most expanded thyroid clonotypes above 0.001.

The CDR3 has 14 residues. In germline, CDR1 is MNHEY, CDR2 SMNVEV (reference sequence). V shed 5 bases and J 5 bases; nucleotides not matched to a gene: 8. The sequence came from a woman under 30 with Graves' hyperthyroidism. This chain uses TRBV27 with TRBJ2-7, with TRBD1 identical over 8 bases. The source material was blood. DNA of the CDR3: TGTGCCAGCAGTCTGGACAGGGTGACAAACGAGCAGTACTTC. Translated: CASSLDRVTNEQYF.